Each of the 10 T cell receptor beta chains below was sequenced from the same sample in a study of identical twins. Using its own MiXCR run on the 5' RACE reads, TCRdb lists one record per CDR3 protein. This table has about 690,000 distinct CDR3 sequences, around 6% appearing once. Sequencing was carried out using naive T cells sorted from blood. These receptors all come from a man younger than 35 in good health.

This clonotype was found a few times. V is TRBV27 and J is TRBJ1-5, with TRBD1 matching 11 bases. Germline V gene data show CDR1 as MNHEY and CDR2 as SMNVEV (reference sequence). The CDR3 has 19 residues. The V gene end was trimmed by 5 bases and the J gene end by 1 base; junction bases not matched to a gene: 13. CDR3 DNA sequence: TGTGCCAGCAGTGCCTGGACAGGGGGCGGTTCGAGGAGCAATCAGCCCCAGCATTTT. Protein sequence: CASSAWTGGGSRSNQPQHF.

The J gene is TRBJ1-1, the V gene TRBV2, with TRBD1 as a possible D gene (6 bases). Germline CDR1 SNHLY, CDR2 FYNNEI. The germline V and J ends were trimmed by 5 bases and 0 bases, with 10 bases remaining between them. There are 14 residues in the CDR3. CDR3 protein: CASSNRVMNTEAFF. In nucleotides, the CDR3 is TGTGCCAGCAGTAACAGGGTCATGAACACTGAAGCTTTCTTT.

This clonotype was recorded many times. The V call is TRBV10-3, the J call TRBJ2-3; 12 nucleotides line up with TRBD2. Germline values: CDR1 ENHRY, CDR2 SYGVKD. This CDR3 is built from 16 residues. J gave up 1 base and V 8 bases, and 7 bases lay outside the gene matches. CDR3 nucleotides: TGTGCCATCCTAGCGGGAGGGCCGGAGGGCACAGATACGCAGTATTTT. Its translation is CAILAGGPEGTDTQYF.

This clonotype was recorded at least ten times. This rearrangement joins TRBV12-3 or TRBV12-4 to TRBJ2-7, with 8 bases identical to TRBD2. Losses at the gene ends were 2 bases for V and 6 bases for J; bases not matched to a gene: 6. This CDR3 comprises 14 residues. The CDR3 loop is CASSLTGGRLEQYV. The DNA for the CDR3 is TGTGCCAGCAGTTTAACGGGAGGGCGGCTCGAGCAGTACGTC.

The CDR3 bases are TGCAGTGCTTACTCTAGACTAGCGGGAACGGAGGAGACCCAGTACTTC. Protein: CSAYSRLAGTEETQYF. J is TRBJ2-5 and V is TRBV20-1, with 11 bases matching TRBD2. The CDR3 covers 16 residues. Germline V lookup: CDR1 DFQATT, CDR2 SNEGSKA (reference sequence). V lost 5 bases and J lost 5; bases outside the gene matches: 13.

This clonotype was observed many times. The rearrangement links TRBV7-9 to TRBJ2-1; either TRBD1 or TRBD2 may fit D (5 bases each). Germline V gene sequence: CDR1 SEHNR, CDR2 FQNEAQ (reference sequence). V lost 7 bases, J lost 6 bases, and 19 bases lay in between. This CDR3 is built from 15 residues. As DNA, the CDR3 is TGTGCCAGCACACCACCGGGACCCGCACCCAATGAGCAGTTCTTC. This sequence encodes CASTPPGPAPNEQFF. The variable domain in full, with the rest retrieved from reference TRBV7-9 and TRBJ2-1, is DTGVSQNPRHKITKRGQNVTFRCDPISEHNRLYWYRQTLGQGPEFLTYFQNEAQLEKSRLLSDRFSAERPKGSFSTLEIQRTEQGDSAMYLCASTPPGPAPNEQFFGPGTRLTVL.

The V and J genes are TRBV30 and TRBJ2-3, with 7 bases that match TRBD1. Per germline, CDR1 GTSNPN and CDR2 SVGIG (reference sequence). V lost 4 bases and J lost 3; bases outside the gene matches: 7. The CDR3 runs 14 residues. Written as DNA, the CDR3 is TGTGCCTGGAAGGGGGCAGGGGGAACAGATACGCAGTATTTT. It codes for CAWKGAGGTDTQYF.

This clonotype came up many times. The chain couples TRBV7-9 to TRBJ1-1; D gene unclear. V lost 1 base to trimming and J lost 4 bases, with 7 bases between them. Germline V gene lookup returns CDR1 SEHNR and CDR2 FQNEAQ (reference sequence). The CDR3 has 13 amino acids. The CDR3 nucleotides read TGTGCCAGCAGCTTAGGACCGATCACTGAAGCTTTCTTT. Translated: CASSLGPITEAFF.

This clonotype was seen ten or more times. The rearrangement uses TRBV27 and TRBJ2-2; a possible D gene is TRBD1 (5 bases). The length of the CDR3 is 14 residues. CDR1 and CDR2 (germline): MNHEY, SMNVEV (reference sequence). V lost 5 bases to trimming and J lost 0 bases, with 7 bases between them. In nucleotides, the CDR3 is TGTGCCAGCAGTATACAGGCGAACACCGGGGAGCTGTTTTTT. Its translation: CASSIQANTGELFF.

This clonotype has more than one count but fewer than ten. Its ends do not fully match the called genes, so a read error is possible. This sequence joins TRBV5-1 and TRBJ2-7; no reliable D call. Germline values: CDR1 SGHRS, CDR2 YFSETQ. The length of the CDR3 is 16 residues. CDR3 bases: TGCGCCAGCAGCTTCTTAGGATCTCCCGACTCCTACGAGCAGCACTTC. It yields the protein CASSFLGSPDSYEQHF.